This TCR beta chain was sequenced during a study of T cells in Graves' hyperthyroidism and ophthalmopathy. Patients were excluded for uncontrolled infection, other autoimmune disease, pregnancy or lactation. The study based diagnoses on clinical symptoms, serum thyroxine and TRAb, thyroid ultrasound and orbital computed tomography. V lost 2 bases to trimming and J lost 4 bases; unmatched junction nucleotides: 1. Germline lookup yields CDR1 ENHRY and CDR2 SYGVKD. The CDR3 extends over 13 amino acids. Regarding this clonotype: Its antigen is undetermined.

Overall study findings and caveats: A median 6.5 months before onset, the model predicted ophthalmopathy. Among clonotypes expanded in thyroid above 0.001, most were also found in blood.

Template material for amplifying TCR beta CDR3 regions consisted of RNA transcripts. HTBI primers were the set used in a first-round RT-PCR of the TCR CDR3. One entry per CDR3 protein results from TCRdb running MiXCR on the multiplex PCR reads. The repertoire holds approximately 600,000 distinct CDR3 sequences, with roughly 20% as singletons. This TCR came from a man aged 30-40 years with Graves' ophthalmopathy. The chain employs TRBV10-3 and TRBJ2-7; 8 nucleotides align to TRBD2. Sequenced input: blood. The CDR3 sequence: CAISEPGGYEQYF. CDR3 in DNA: TGTGCCATCAGTGAGCCGGGGGGGTACGAGCAGTACTTC.